The clone carrying this T cell receptor (beta chain) was counted once. The table came from immunoSEQ multiplex PCR; TCRdb's copy has only in-frame clones and leaves some out. Seen here are approximately 1.9 million clones, roughly 93% observed once, and the top ten hold around 1.8%. The sample belongs to a study of shared clonotypes between healthy human individuals. The naive CD8 fraction comprised CD45RO-negative cells positively selected for CCR7 and excluded terminally differentiated effector memory CD45RA+ cells. CDR1 and CDR2 (germline): SGHAT, FQNNGV. The CDR3 runs to 16 residues. The trim removed 5 bases at V and 0 bases at J, leaving 3 bases unmatched.

The clonotype originates from a young man in good health. Some clones in this sample may be carry-over from other donors' samples. The rearrangement uses TRBV11-2 and TRBJ2-7; TRBD2 matches at 14 bases. Sequenced sample: naive CD8+ T cells from PBMCs. CDR3 residues: CASSRTSGGTSYEQYF. CDR3 DNA sequence: TGTGCCAGCAGCCGGACTAGCGGGGGGACCTCCTACGAGCAGTACTTC.